One and the same sample provided the 8 T cell receptor beta chains below, sequenced in a study of blood T cell repertoires in COVID-19. Sequencing was performed with immunoSEQ multiplex PCR; in TCRdb, only in-frame clones are kept and a portion is missing. Here the sample spans approximately 240,000 clones, 75% to 90% being singletons. Material: PBMCs or T cells enriched from blood (not recorded which). The source of these receptors is a woman aged 25-40 years with acute COVID-19.

The chain employs TRBV29-1 and TRBJ1-2, with TRBD1 matching 7 bases. V lost 6 bases and J lost 5; bases outside the gene matches: 12. The CDR3 is made up of 14 amino acids. Germline V lookup: CDR1 SQVTM, CDR2 ANQGSEA. CDR3 loop: CSVSPGTDVYGYTF. The CDR3 DNA sequence: TGCAGCGTATCCCCTGGGACAGATGTATATGGCTACACCTTC. The whole variable domain, filled in from reference TRBV29-1 and TRBJ1-2, reads SAVISQKPSRDICQRGTSLTIQCQVDSQVTMMFWYRQQPGQSLTLIATANQGSEATYESGFVIDKFPISRPNLTFSTLTVSNMSPEDSSIYLCSVSPGTDVYGYTFGSGTRLTVV.

CDR3 sequence reads: CASSYGQGLYEQYF. The DNA of the CDR3 is TGTGCCAGCAGCTACGGACAGGGGCTCTACGAGCAGTACTTC. V gene TRBV7-3 combines with J gene TRBJ2-7; TRBD1 agrees at 9 bases. CDR1 and CDR2 from the germline V gene are SGHTA and FQGTGA. J gave up 3 bases and V 4 bases, and 4 bases lay outside the gene matches. The CDR3 consists of 14 residues.

The chain combines TRBV7-9 with TRBJ2-7; no firm D call. There are 13 residues in the CDR3. Germline CDR1 SEHNR, CDR2 FQNEAQ (reference sequence). Trimming removed 1 base from V and 1 base from J, with 5 bases in between. CDR3 DNA: TGTGCCAGCAGCTTAGTTCATTCCTACGAGCAGTACTTC. Translated: CASSLVHSYEQYF.

This clone appeared a few times. The chain recombines TRBV18 with TRBJ1-2; no firm D call. Germline CDR1 and CDR2: KGHSH and LQKENI. Trimming took 3 bases from V and 6 from J, leaving 11 bases between them. The CDR3 sequence is 13 residues long. CDR3 sequence (DNA): TGTGCCAGCTCACCCGCACGGGGTGATGGCTACACCTTC. This encodes CASSPARGDGYTF.

This chain uses TRBV11-2 with TRBJ2-7; a possible D gene is TRBD1 (5 bases). Trimming removed 5 bases at V and 1 base at J, with 18 bases between. The length of the CDR3 is 16 residues. Germline CDR1 SGHAT, CDR2 FQNNGV. CDR3 nucleotide sequence: TGTGCCAGCAGCCATCCACAGGAGATCTTATCCTACGAGCAGTACTTC. Amino acid sequence: CASSHPQEILSYEQYF.

The chain carries TRBV7-2 and TRBJ2-7; 8 nucleotides line up with TRBD1. Germline V gene data show CDR1 as SGHTA and CDR2 as FQGNSA. The V and J ends lost 5 bases and 4 bases, in that order; junction bases with no gene match: 7. The CDR3 spans 14 residues. The CDR3 DNA follows: TGTGCCAGCAGCAACTCAGGGGGCGAGTACGAGCAGTACTTC. The encoded protein is CASSNSGGEYEQYF.

This chain uses TRBV19 with TRBJ2-1, with 11 bases lining up with TRBD2. The CDR3 is 17 residues long. V shed 6 bases, J shed 4 bases, and the junction held 11 bases outside the gene matches. The germline V gene has CDR1 LNHDA and CDR2 SQIVND (reference sequence). CDR3 region: CASRKPLAGGGYNEQFF. The DNA of the CDR3 is TGTGCCAGTAGAAAACCTCTAGCGGGAGGAGGGTACAATGAGCAGTTCTTC.

The V gene is TRBV7-9, the J gene TRBJ1-2; 10 bases are a match to TRBD1. Germline assignment: CDR1 SEHNR and CDR2 FQNEAQ (reference sequence). There are 15 residues in the CDR3. Losses at the gene ends were 5 bases for V and 4 bases for J; bases not matched to a gene: 7. The CDR3 DNA reads as TGTGCCAGCAGCCGGGACAGGGGTTTTAGCTATGGCTACACCTTC. Its translation is CASSRDRGFSYGYTF.